The 8 T cell receptor beta chains below come from one sample, sequenced in a study of blood T cell repertoires in COVID-19. Produced via immunoSEQ multiplex PCR; TCRdb's table is partial and in-frame only. The profile covers under 350,000 clones, with 65% to 90% appearing a single time and around 4% taken by the ten largest. Sequenced sample: PBMCs or T cells enriched from blood (not recorded which). These receptors were obtained from a woman aged 35 to 49 with acute COVID-19.

There are a few counts of this clone. V usage is TRBV7-2 and J usage is TRBJ2-7; TRBD2 matches at 7 bases. The CDR3 sequence is 16 residues long. CDR1 is SGHTA and CDR2 is FQGNSA in the germline V gene. Trimming cost V 0 bases and J 2 bases; bases outside gene matches: 7. CDR3 in amino acids: CASSLAASGYTYEQYF. As DNA, the CDR3 is TGTGCCAGCAGCTTAGCGGCTAGCGGATATACCTACGAGCAGTACTTC.

The rearrangement joins TRBV6-1 to TRBJ1-1, with unresolved D. The CDR3 length is 15 residues. Looked up from germline, CDR1 is MNHNS and CDR2 is SASEGT. V shed 2 bases and J shed 0 bases, with 10 bases lying between them. As DNA, the CDR3 is TGTGCCAGCAGTGAATCAGCGTCTCTGAACACTGAAGCTTTCTTT. This sequence encodes CASSESASLNTEAFF.

This chain joins TRBV2 and TRBJ1-2; TRBD1 might be the D (5 bases). The CDR3 is 13 amino acids. Germline loops: CDR1 SNHLY, CDR2 FYNNEI. With 5 bases removed from V and 5 bases from J, the gap between germline ends came to 12 bases. The CDR3, as DNA: TGTGCCAGCAGTAACCTGGACAAGTATGGCTACACCTTC. Translated, it gives CASSNLDKYGYTF.

This clone was seen a handful of times. The chain couples TRBV3-1 (or the pseudogene TRBV3-2) to TRBJ1-6; maybe TRBD1 (5 bases). Germline CDR1 is LGHDT and CDR2 is YNNKEL (reference sequence). The CDR3 is made up of 16 amino acids. V shed 0 bases and J shed 3 bases, with 9 bases lying between them. The DNA of the CDR3 is TGTGCCAGCAGCCAAGATCAGGGATACTATAATTCACCCCTCCACTTT. Protein sequence: CASSQDQGYYNSPLHF.

This chain joins TRBV19 and TRBJ1-3; D ambiguous. This CDR3 has 15 amino acids. Germline lookup yields CDR1 LNHDA and CDR2 SQIVND (reference sequence). The V and J ends lost 5 bases and 0 bases respectively, with 11 bases between them. CDR3 residues: CASSFALHSGNTIYF. Written as DNA, the CDR3 is TGTGCCAGTAGTTTTGCGCTCCACTCTGGAAACACCATATATTTT. Complete variable domain (other parts from reference TRBV19 and TRBJ1-3): DGGITQSPKYLFRKEGQNVTLSCEQNLNHDAMYWYRQDPGQGLRLIYYSQIVNDFQKGDIAEGYSVSREKKESFPLTVTSAQKNPTAFYLCASSFALHSGNTIYFGEGSWLTVV.

The count of this clone is one. The CDR3 DNA reads as TGTGCCAGCAGCCAAAAGGGGATGAACACTGAAGCTTTCTTT. This codes for CASSQKGMNTEAFF. The rearrangement uses TRBV3-1 (or the pseudogene TRBV3-2) and TRBJ1-1; a weak D match, TRBD1 (5 bases). The ends were cut back, 2 bases at V and 0 bases at J, with 7 bases in the middle. Germline CDR1 is LGHDT and CDR2 is YNNKEL (reference sequence). This CDR3 is 14 amino acids long.

V and J are TRBV28 and TRBJ1-2; 9 positions agree with TRBD1. The CDR3 consists of 16 residues. The V and J ends lost 2 bases and 3 bases, in that order; junction bases with no gene match: 7. CDR1 and CDR2 (germline): MDHEN, SYDVKM. As DNA, the CDR3 is TGTGCCAGCAGTTTACCAGGGACAGGGCAGCACTATGGCTACACCTTC. This codes for CASSLPGTGQHYGYTF.

This sequence joins TRBV19 and TRBJ2-5; the match to TRBD1 covers 7 bases. Germline CDR1 reads LNHDA; CDR2 reads SQIVND (reference sequence). The junction had 5 bases not matched to a gene; V was cut back by 4 bases and J by 3 bases. This CDR3 region has 14 residues. DNA of the CDR3: TGTGCCAGTAGTACCTGGACAGGCAAAGAGACCCAGTACTTC. Residues: CASSTWTGKETQYF.